These 28 T cell receptor beta chains were all obtained from the same sample, sequenced in a study of blood T cells in healthy people across ages. Combining a sample-barcoded 5' primer with a J-beta primer mix, a second PCR ran for about 7 to 11 cycles. TCRdb fed the 5' RACE reads into MiXCR, producing one record per CDR3 protein. Of some 1.7 million distinct CDR3 sequences listed, 28% are singletons. The sequencing sample was made of blood. These receptors were taken from a woman in her twenties or thirties in good health.

Concerning this clonotype itself: The junction shows a germline mismatch at one end, possibly a read error. The rearrangement joins TRBV12-3 or TRBV12-4 to TRBJ2-1; no reliable D call. CDR3 size: 14 residues. Here the CDR3 reads CASGFASLINEQFF. The CDR3 coding sequence is TGTGCCAGCGGTTTTGCCAGCCTAATCAATGAGCAGTTCTTC.

This clonotype was seen just once. The junction departs from germline at one end; a sequencing error may be responsible. The chain couples TRBV12-3 or TRBV12-4 to TRBJ1-2; TRBD1 matches at 10 bases. CDR3 size: 13 residues. The CDR3 DNA reads as TGTACCAGCAAAGGACAGGGGGACGGCGGCTACACCTTC. Residues: CTSKGQGDGGYTF.

The chain uses TRBV4-1 and TRBJ2-7; D is tentatively TRBD1 or TRBD2 (5 bases each). Trimming left V 0 bases short and J 6 bases short, with 18 bases between. Germline V gene sequence: CDR1 MGHRA, CDR2 YSYEKL. The CDR3 is made up of 16 amino acids. The chain's CDR3 is CASSQERGTPGSEQYF. In DNA form, the CDR3 reads TGCGCCAGCAGCCAAGAGAGAGGGACCCCAGGTTCCGAGCAGTACTTC.

This clonotype was observed a few times. One junction end does not reproduce the germline sequence, and a read error may be involved. The genes are TRBV29-1 and TRBJ2-1; D is possibly TRBD1 (5 bases). Germline V lookup: CDR1 SQVTM, CDR2 ANQGSEA. The length of the CDR3 is 15 residues. In DNA, the CDR3 is TGCAGCGTTGAAGGGGGAACAGGAGCCTACAATGAGCAGGTCTTC. Residues: CSVEGGTGAYNEQVF.

This clonotype was detected ten times or more. The V call is TRBV7-2, the J call TRBJ2-3; the D call may be TRBD1 or TRBD2 (5 bases each). Trimming left V 5 bases short and J 9 bases short, with 33 bases between. Germline-derived CDR1 and CDR2 are SGHTA and FQGNSA. The CDR3 has 19 amino acids. The CDR3: CASSQLPSRGHTQGETQYF. The CDR3 region has the DNA TGTGCCAGCAGCCAACTACCGTCGAGGGGTCACACTCAAGGGGAAACGCAGTATTTT.

The table lists this clonotype with a few counts. V is TRBV7-9 and J is TRBJ2-7; unclear D gene. Looked up from germline, CDR1 is SEHNR and CDR2 is FQNEAQ (reference sequence). The CDR3 consists of 14 residues. V was pared by 5 bases and J by 5 bases, with 16 bases between. The DNA for the CDR3 is TGTGCCAGCAGCAAGGAGACATTCCCCCACGAGCAGTACTTC. Its protein product is CASSKETFPHEQYF.

This clonotype was found many times. The chain links TRBV4-3 to TRBJ1-4, with 9 bases identical to TRBD1. J lost 6 bases, V lost 4 bases, and 0 bases had no gene match. CDR1 LGHNA and CDR2 YSLEER come from the germline V gene. There are 13 residues in the CDR3. Written as DNA, the CDR3 is TGCGCCAGCAGCCGGGACAGGGATGAAAAACTGTTTTTT. Encoded protein: CASSRDRDEKLFF.

The chain links TRBV12-3 or TRBV12-4 to TRBJ2-1, with TRBD2 identical over 10 bases. The CDR3 loop spans 15 amino acids. Losses at the gene ends were 3 bases for V and 7 bases for J; bases not matched to a gene: 6. CDR3 DNA: TGTGCCAGCAGTTTCAGGGTAGCGGGGGGAAATGAGCAGTTCTTC. Translating gives CASSFRVAGGNEQFF.

To note about this clonotype: One end of the junction varies from germline; a read error may be responsible. The CDR3 is CSARSSCEQYF. CDR3 DNA: TGCAGTGCCCGGAGCTCCTGCGAGCAGTACTTC. The V gene is TRBV20-1, the J gene TRBJ2-4; D gene unclear. TRBJ2-7 matches the DNA end more closely, so the J call is doubtful. Germline lookup yields CDR1 DFQATT and CDR2 SNEGSKA (reference sequence). The CDR3 spans 11 residues.

Ten or more counts support this clonotype. This chain links TRBV6-6 with TRBJ2-5; D ambiguous. The CDR3 has 14 residues. V was shortened by 0 bases and J by 3 bases, with 8 bases between the two germline ends. The germline CDR1 and CDR2 sequences are MNHNY and SVGAGI (reference sequence). The CDR3 loop is CASSYSIQEETQYF. The CDR3 nucleotides are TGTGCCAGCAGTTACTCAATCCAGGAAGAGACCCAGTACTTC.

This clonotype turned up a few times. The V gene is TRBV6-6, the J gene TRBJ1-4; possibly TRBD1 for D (5 bases). Trimming took off 0 bases at V and 11 bases at J, with 13 bases between the two ends. The CDR3 has 14 residues. The germline CDR1 and CDR2 sequences are MNHNY and SVGAGI (reference sequence). The DNA of the CDR3 is TGTGCCAGCAGTTACTCGGTTCAGGGAGACAAACTGTTTTTT. It codes for CASSYSVQGDKLFF.

This clonotype was counted a few times. The gene calls are TRBV5-1 and TRBJ2-3; 12 nucleotides line up with TRBD2. The V gene end was trimmed by 3 bases and the J gene end by 6 bases; junction bases not matched to a gene: 2. Per germline, CDR1 SGHRS and CDR2 YFSETQ. The CDR3 consists of 14 residues. The CDR3 DNA reads as TGCGCCAGCAGCTCTAGCGGGGGGGACGATACGCAGTATTTT. As protein: CASSSSGGDDTQYF.

A few counts support this clonotype. The chain carries TRBV29-1 and TRBJ2-5; 9 bases are a match to TRBD2. Germline loops: CDR1 SQVTM, CDR2 ANQGSEA. The CDR3 spans 14 residues. V lost 6 bases and J lost 4; bases outside the gene matches: 9. CDR3 in DNA: TGCAGCGTCATAGCGGGAGAGTATCGAGAGACCCAGTACTTC. This translates into CSVIAGEYRETQYF. The full variable domain, completed using reference TRBV29-1 and TRBJ2-5, is SAVISQKPSRDICQRGTSLTIQCQVDSQVTMMFWYRQQPGQSLTLIATANQGSEATYESGFVIDKFPISRPNLTFSTLTVSNMSPEDSSIYLCSVIAGEYRETQYFGPGTRLLVL.

The rearrangement links TRBV10-2 to TRBJ2-2; D gene unclear. The CDR3 has 15 residues. In germline, CDR1 is WSHSY, CDR2 SAAADI. The V and J ends lost 3 bases and 1 base respectively, with 9 bases between them. This CDR3 is CASSDRLLNTGELFF. The DNA of the CDR3 is TGCGCCAGCAGTGACCGGCTCCTGAACACCGGGGAGCTGTTTTTT.

The V call is TRBV18, the J call TRBJ2-5; 8 bases fit TRBD1. The CDR3 extends over 14 amino acids. Per germline, CDR1 KGHSH and CDR2 LQKENI. The trim removed 5 bases at V and 4 bases at J, leaving 6 bases unmatched. In nucleotides, the CDR3 is TGTGCCAGCTCAATAGACAGGGGAGGAGAGACCCAGTACTTC. This codes for CASSIDRGGETQYF.

This clonotype was observed many times. The chain joins TRBV7-2 to TRBJ2-7, with D possibly TRBD2 on 6 matching bases. CDR3 length: 13 amino acids. Germline assignment: CDR1 SGHTA and CDR2 FQGNSA. Trimming pared 3 bases from V and 6 bases from J, leaving 12 bases between. CDR3 bases: TGTGCCAGCAGCTTCCCCCCTAGCGCCGAGCAGTACTTC. As protein: CASSFPPSAEQYF.

This clonotype was seen a few times. The chain joins TRBV29-1 to TRBJ2-7, with 7 bases lining up with TRBD2. V lost 6 bases and J lost 2; bases outside the gene matches: 7. CDR3 length: 13 residues. Germline loops: CDR1 SQVTM, CDR2 ANQGSEA. CDR3 residues: CSVTRAGAYEQYF. CDR3 DNA sequence: TGCAGCGTAACCCGGGCGGGGGCCTACGAGCAGTACTTC.

V gene TRBV12-3 or TRBV12-4 combines with J gene TRBJ2-5, with D perhaps TRBD2 (7 bases). Trimming removed 6 bases from V and 2 bases from J, with 13 bases in between. This CDR3 has 14 residues. In DNA form, the CDR3 reads TGTGCCAGCAGACAGAGGGGGGGGCAAGAGACCCAGTACTTC. Protein sequence: CASRQRGGQETQYF.

In this sample, this clonotype turned up a few times. The gene calls are TRBV29-1 and TRBJ1-1; D is unresolved. The CDR3 spans 12 residues. Germline assignment: CDR1 SQVTM and CDR2 ANQGSEA. V lost 2 bases to trimming and J lost 1 base, with 5 bases between them. This CDR3 reads CSVELRNTEAFF. The CDR3 DNA reads as TGCAGCGTTGAACTTAGGAACACTGAAGCTTTCTTT.

This clonotype occurred a few times. The V gene is TRBV6-5, the J gene TRBJ2-1; D ambiguous. Germline CDR1 is MNHEY and CDR2 is SVGAGI. Trimming cost V 2 bases and J 5 bases, with 10 bases left between them. The CDR3 covers 14 residues. For the CDR3, the DNA is TGTGCCAGCAGTTACAGGGAAACGGACAATGAGCAGTTCTTC. This encodes CASSYRETDNEQFF.

The genes are TRBV7-2 and TRBJ2-1; TRBD2 matches 10 bases. The V and J ends lost 5 bases and 7 bases, in that order; junction bases with no gene match: 11. Germline loops: CDR1 SGHTA, CDR2 FQGNSA. This CDR3 has 16 residues. CDR3 sequence (DNA): TGTGCCAGCAGCCGACAAGCGGGAGGGCCTAGGAATGAGCAGTTCTTC. It codes for CASSRQAGGPRNEQFF.

V usage is TRBV3-1 and J usage is TRBJ1-2; 7 bases map to TRBD1. The trim removed 3 bases at V and 8 bases at J, leaving 6 bases unmatched. CDR1 and CDR2 (germline): LGHDT, YNNKEL (reference sequence). This CDR3 comprises 13 residues. The CDR3 spells CASSQFTGDGYTF. The CDR3 DNA is TGTGCCAGCAGCCAGTTTACAGGGGACGGCTACACCTTC.

Only a few counts were recorded for this clonotype. The chain uses TRBV12-3 or TRBV12-4 and TRBJ1-5; the match to TRBD1 covers 7 bases. The V and J ends lost 6 bases and 6 bases, in that order; junction bases with no gene match: 5. The CDR3 extends over 13 amino acids. The CDR3: CASSTGESQPQHF. For the CDR3, the DNA is TGTGCCAGCAGCACAGGGGAGAGTCAGCCCCAGCATTTT.

This clonotype occurred many times. The J gene is TRBJ2-4, the V gene TRBV12-3 or TRBV12-4; D is perhaps TRBD2 (6 bases). Trimming left V 3 bases short and J 5 bases short, with 17 bases between. The CDR3 is 16 residues long. The CDR3 reads CASSFEGWGVENIQYF. The CDR3 coding sequence is TGTGCCAGCAGTTTTGAGGGGTGGGGGGTCGAAAACATTCAGTACTTC.

As regards this clonotype: A much larger clone lies one base from this, so it may be a read error. The chain uses TRBV7-6 and TRBJ1-2; 8 bases are shared with TRBD1. J gave up 12 bases and V 3 bases, and 9 bases lay outside the gene matches. Germline V gene data show CDR1 as SGHVS and CDR2 as FNYEAQ. The length of the CDR3 is 13 residues. The CDR3 loop is CASSFEQGGGHTF. The CDR3, as DNA: TGTGCCAGCAGCTTTGAACAGGGGGGCGGCCACACCTTC.

Details on this clonotype: The junction departs from the called germline gene at one end, perhaps through a read error. The CDR3 nucleotides read TGTGCCAGCAGCAACAGGGGAGAAGGAATCCCCCGGCATTTT. It specifies CASSNRGEGIPRHF. The rearrangement uses TRBV7-2 and TRBJ1-5, with 7 bases fitting TRBD1. The CDR3 has 14 residues. Germline V gives CDR1 SGHTA, CDR2 FQGNSA.

This clonotype was seen repeatedly, ten times or more. The CDR3 DNA follows: TGCAGCGTTGGGCAGGGGCAAGGTCAGCCCCAGCATTTT. Protein sequence: CSVGQGQGQPQHF. This chain joins TRBV29-1 and TRBJ1-5; maybe TRBD1 (6 bases). CDR3 length: 13 amino acids. The germline V and J ends were trimmed by 4 bases and 6 bases, with 13 bases remaining between them. Per the germline V gene, CDR1 is SQVTM and CDR2 is ANQGSEA.

This clonotype was observed a handful of times. The genes are TRBV7-2 and TRBJ2-4; D remains unclear. The assigned J gene may be wrong: the sequence end matches TRBJ2-7 better. From germline, CDR1 is SGHTA and CDR2 FQGNSA. This CDR3 spans 13 amino acids. DNA of the CDR3: TGTGCCAGCAGCCTCTCCCTCGGCGGCGAGCAGTACTTC. Residues: CASSLSLGGEQYF.